The following is a T cell receptor beta chain sequence with its context. Its antigen is not identified. Germline values: CDR1 MDHEN, CDR2 SYDVKM. The CDR3 runs to 15 residues. J gave up 2 bases and V 7 bases, and 8 bases lay outside the gene matches. Data came from immunoSEQ multiplex PCR; TCRdb stores just in-frame clones and leaves some out. Of around 200,000 clones in the sample, more than 75% were seen once. Cryopreserved PBMCs provided about 2 micrograms of genomic DNA for the TCR beta libraries. The data are from a study of cytotoxic CD8 clonotypes in ibrutinib-treated CLL. Study conclusions and caveats: Pretreatment clonality was elevated relative to age-matched healthy donors and paralleled circulating CD8+ T-cell counts.

This clonotype was sampled from a human donor with chronic lymphocytic leukemia. The source material was PBMCs, sampled after 12 months of ibrutinib treatment. The chain has TRBV28 and TRBJ2-7, with 10 bases fitting TRBD1. The CDR3 coding sequence is TGTGCCAGCATCACGGGGACAGGGGATCCCTACGAGCAGTACTTC. It codes for CASITGTGDPYEQYF.